These T cell receptor beta chains were read from a single sample in a study of identical twins. From the 5' RACE reads, TCRdb called clonotypes with MiXCR, one entry per CDR3 protein. In the table there are some 500,000 distinct CDR3 sequences, less than 25% of which are singletons. The sample also formed part of further work on T cells expressing NK-cell markers.

Specimen: CD4+ T cells sorted from blood. The receptor set was obtained from a woman aged 18-29 years in good health. Each CDR3 is given with its conserved first and last residue. D genes are given only for firm matches. Not all rows give a size; the values are once, few, many and, for expanded clones, a class.

j_call	clone_size	v_call	cdr3_length	d_call	cdr3_aa	cdr3_nt
TRBJ1-2	.	TRBV6-1	16	TRBD1	CASSQALQTGYYGYTF	TGTGCCAGCAGCCAAGCTCTTCAGACAGGGTACTATGGCTACACCTTC
TRBJ2-7	.	TRBV7-2	15	TRBD2	CASSLGPGGVNEQYF	TGTGCCAGCAGCTTAGGTCCGGGAGGGGTTAACGAGCAGTACTTC
TRBJ1-1	.	TRBV11-2	14	.	CASSLRQMNTEAFF	TGTGCCAGCAGCTTGAGACAGATGAACACTGAAGCTTTCTTT
TRBJ2-7	few	TRBV11-2	15	TRBD1	CASSSLDRGRREQYF	TGTGCCAGCAGCTCGCTGGACAGGGGGCGACGCGAGCAGTACTTC
TRBJ2-7	.	TRBV25-1	14	.	CASSDPTETHEQYF	TGTGCCAGCAGTGACCCGACAGAAACCCACGAGCAGTACTTC
TRBJ2-1	.	TRBV7-9	16	TRBD2	CASSERGGPGGNEQFF	TGTGCCAGCAGCGAGCGGGGGGGACCCGGTGGGAATGAGCAGTTCTTC
TRBJ1-2	few	TRBV4-3	15	.	CASSQEIGGHYGYTF	TGCGCCAGCAGCCAAGAAATCGGGGGGCACTATGGCTACACCTTC
TRBJ2-7	many	TRBV3-1	15	.	CASSPWARHSYEQYF	TGTGCCAGCAGCCCATGGGCACGCCACTCCTACGAGCAGTACTTC
TRBJ2-1	.	TRBV20-1	11	.	CSAEKGVGQFF	TGCAGTGCTGAGAAAGGAGTGGGGCAGTTCTTC
TRBJ2-1	.	TRBV7-2	14	TRBD2	CASSFGTTYNEQFF	TGTGCCAGCAGCTTCGGGACTACCTACAATGAGCAGTTCTTC
TRBJ2-1	few	TRBV20-1	14	TRBD1	CSARGQGTNWEQFF	TGCAGTGCTAGGGGACAGGGGACAAATTGGGAGCAGTTCTTC
TRBJ2-6	few	TRBV29-1	14	.	CSVGGSGGANVLTF	TGCAGCGTTGGGGGGTCAGGCGGGGCCAACGTCCTGACTTTC
TRBJ2-2	.	TRBV12-3/TRBV12-4	15	.	CASLWGGLGAGELFF	TGTGCCAGCCTGTGGGGGGGCTTAGGGGCCGGGGAGCTGTTTTTT
TRBJ1-5	.	TRBV29-1	13	.	CSVRTTLDQPQHF	TGCAGCGTACGGACAACCCTAGATCAGCCCCAGCATTTT
TRBJ2-3	few	TRBV6-5	16	TRBD2	CASSYSTSGRADTQYF	TGTGCCAGCAGTTACTCGACTAGCGGGAGGGCAGATACGCAGTATTTT